This entry describes one TCR beta chain. What it binds is unknown. This was a deep-level run. The repertoire was sequenced with immunoSEQ multiplex PCR; TCRdb's copy has only in-frame clones and lacks some. The repertoire holds roughly 2.2 million clones, with about nine tenths as singletons. Germline CDR1 reads LNHDA; CDR2 reads SQIVND (reference sequence). The CDR3 sequence is 17 residues long. Trimming removed 1 base from V and 4 bases from J, with 18 bases in between. This sample is part of a study of shared clonotypes between healthy human individuals. Background on the study: Donor ages ranged 18 to 49 years: a couple of women, a few men. Study findings and constraints: Rarefaction gave evidence that sorted-subset sequencing remained incomplete despite large depth. Naive subsets tended to show greater estimated richness than memory subsets.

This receptor was taken from a man aged 18 to 29 in good health. Some clones in this sample may be carry-over from other donors' samples. Sequenced material: naive CD4+ T cells from PBMCs. Subset: CD45RA+ positively selected. The rearrangement links TRBV19 to TRBJ2-3, with unresolved D. The CDR3 bases are TGTGCCAGTAGTATAGCGGACGGGCAACCTCAAGCAGATACGCAGTATTTT. Translating it yields CASSIADGQPQADTQYF.